This TCR beta chain was recorded in a study of PD-L1 blockade in urothelial cancer. The wider study: Males with bladder-origin urothelial cancer made up about 90% of the roughly 29 patients.

Trimming pared 0 bases from V and 3 bases from J, leaving 8 bases between. This CDR3 spans 14 amino acids. Germline CDR1 reads GTSNPN; CDR2 reads SVGIG (reference sequence). Assay used: immunoSEQ multiplex PCR; TCRdb lists only in-frame clones, some missing. The sample has about 50,000 clones, about 90% seen once. Time point given: peripheral blood 6 weeks after treatment start. This clone came up once. The TCR originated in a man between 60 and 75 years old with urothelial cancer. The J gene is TRBJ1-4, the V gene TRBV30, with D unresolved. The specimen was PBMCs, collected around atezolizumab (anti-PD-L1) treatment. CDR3 loop: CAWSVNGANEKLFF. The CDR3 DNA reads as TGTGCCTGGAGTGTCAACGGGGCTAATGAAAAACTGTTTTTT. The whole variable domain, remainder taken from reference TRBV30 and TRBJ1-4, is SQTIHQWPATLVQPVGSPLSLECTVEGTSNPNLYWYRQAAGRGLQLLFYSVGIGQISSEVPQNLSASRPQDRQFILSSKKLLLSDSGFYLCAWSVNGANEKLFFGSGTQLSVL.